These 20 T cell receptor beta chains came from one sample sequenced in a study of blood T cells in healthy people across ages. A sample-barcoded 5' primer and a J-beta primer mix were used in a second PCR of roughly 7 to 11 cycles. TCRdb ran MiXCR on the 5' RACE reads and lists one entry per CDR3 protein. This sample has more than 700,000 distinct CDR3 sequences, with roughly 50% found just once. Sequencing was carried out using blood. The receptors here all came from a man older than 75 in good health.

J is TRBJ2-5 and V is TRBV6-6; weak D call: TRBD2 (6 bases). The CDR3 contains 14 residues. Germline loops: CDR1 MNHNY, CDR2 SVGAGI (reference sequence). Trimming pared 2 bases from V and 5 bases from J, leaving 12 bases between. The CDR3 is CASSYTGVGETQYF. The CDR3 nucleotides are TGTGCCAGCAGTTACACGGGAGTGGGGGAGACCCAGTACTTC.

The chain joins TRBV9 to TRBJ2-7, with D unresolved. V lost 2 bases to trimming and J lost 3 bases, with 9 bases between them. The CDR3 extends over 13 amino acids. CDR1 and CDR2 (germline): SGDLS, YYNGEE. In DNA form, the CDR3 reads TGTGCCAGCAGCGTCAACTTAAACTACGAGCAGTACTTC. It is translated as CASSVNLNYEQYF.

The J gene is TRBJ1-5, the V gene TRBV11-2; D unresolved. Germline V gene data show CDR1 as SGHAT and CDR2 as FQNNGV. This CDR3 comprises 15 residues. Trimming stripped 5 bases from V and 7 bases from J, with 18 bases between. Written as DNA, the CDR3 is TGTGCCAGCAGCGGCGTAAGGCAGATAGGCCAGCCCCAGCATTTT. Protein sequence: CASSGVRQIGQPQHF.

J is TRBJ2-7 and V is TRBV28; perhaps TRBD2 as D (5 bases). This CDR3 region has 14 residues. Trimming removed 4 bases from V and 0 bases from J, with 10 bases in between. Germline V gene lookup returns CDR1 MDHEN and CDR2 SYDVKM. CDR3 in amino acids: CASSSQRSSYEQYF. The CDR3 nucleotides read TGTGCCAGCAGTTCCCAGCGGAGCTCCTACGAGCAGTACTTC. Together with reference TRBV28 and TRBJ2-7, the CDR3 gives the full variable domain: DVKVTQSSRYLVKRTGEKVFLECVQDMDHENMFWYRQDPGLGLRLIYFSYDVKMKEKGDIPEGYSVSREKKERFSLILESASTNQTSMYLCASSSQRSSYEQYFGPGTRLTVT.

The genes are TRBV2 and TRBJ1-1; weak D call: TRBD1 (5 bases). CDR1 SNHLY and CDR2 FYNNEI come from the germline V gene. Deletions cut 7 bases from V and 2 bases from J, with 11 bases between. The CDR3 is made up of 13 amino acids. The CDR3 nucleotides read TGTGCCAGCACCCAGGGCCTTAACACTGAAGCTTTCTTT. It yields the protein CASTQGLNTEAFF. Together with reference TRBV2 and TRBJ1-1, the CDR3 gives the full variable domain: EPEVTQTPSHQVTQMGQEVILRCVPISNHLYFYWYRQILGQKVEFLVSFYNNEISEKSEIFDDQFSVERPDGSNFTLKIRSTKLEDSAMYFCASTQGLNTEAFFGQGTRLTVV.

The chain is built from TRBV6-1 and TRBJ2-5; D not resolved. V was trimmed by 6 bases and J by 0 bases, leaving 11 bases between them. Germline CDR1 MNHNS, CDR2 SASEGT. The CDR3 spans 14 residues. The CDR3 DNA sequence: TGTGCCAGCAGCTTTTTCCCGTACCAAGAGACCCAGTACTTC. This codes for CASSFFPYQETQYF.

This chain links TRBV18 with TRBJ2-5; D might be TRBD2 (7 bases). Trimming took off 3 bases at V and 2 bases at J, with 13 bases between the two ends. The CDR3 is made up of 15 amino acids. In germline, CDR1 is KGHSH, CDR2 LQKENI. The CDR3 bases are TGTGCCAGCTCACCCGGGGGGCCGACTCAAGAGACCCAGTACTTC. This encodes CASSPGGPTQETQYF.

The V gene is TRBV5-1, the J gene TRBJ2-3; D ambiguous. Germline assignment: CDR1 SGHRS and CDR2 YFSETQ. V was cut by 10 bases and J by 14 bases, with 26 bases left in between. The CDR3 is made up of 13 amino acids. The CDR3 protein is CARPGQEHRYAYF. The DNA of the CDR3 is TGCGCCCGCCCGGGCCAGGAGCACAGATACGCGTATTTT.

Points on this clonotype: Since no conserved phenylalanine or tryptophan closes the CDR3, a read error is the likely cause. This sequence joins TRBV20-1 and TRBJ2-5; D ambiguous. The J call may be incorrect, as the DNA end agrees better with TRBJ2-7. The CDR3 is made up of 13 amino acids. Germline assignment: CDR1 DFQATT and CDR2 SNEGSKA (reference sequence). This CDR3 reads CSARDPATYEQYS. CDR3 bases: TGCAGTGCTAGAGACCCGGCGACCTACGAGCAGTACTCC.

V and J are TRBV2 and TRBJ2-5; tentative D call: TRBD2 (5 bases). The closer fit of TRBJ2-7 to the DNA end suggests the J call may be wrong. Germline V CDR1 and CDR2: SNHLY, FYNNEI. This CDR3 has 13 amino acids. The CDR3 DNA follows: TGTGCCAGCAGTGAAGCGCGGGCCTACGAGCAGTACTTC. Translation: CASSEARAYEQYF.

This chain connects TRBV2 to TRBJ1-2, with TRBD1 matching 9 bases. With V trimmed by 6 bases and J by 4 bases, 6 bases remained unmatched. The germline gives CDR1 SNHLY, CDR2 FYNNEI. The CDR3 is made up of 14 amino acids. The CDR3 coding sequence is TGTGCCAGCAGAGGGACAGGGTCGAGCTATGGCTACACCTTC. This translates into CASRGTGSSYGYTF.

This clonotype appeared a few times. J is TRBJ2-1 and V is TRBV2; 8 bases are shared with TRBD1. In germline, CDR1 is SNHLY, CDR2 FYNNEI. The V gene end was trimmed by 7 bases and the J gene end by 4 bases; junction bases not matched to a gene: 9. This CDR3 is built from 15 residues. The CDR3 spells CASTLQGAAYNEQFF. In DNA form, the CDR3 reads TGTGCCAGCACCCTCCAGGGGGCGGCTTACAATGAGCAGTTCTTC.

This chain uses TRBV7-2 with TRBJ2-4; 9 bases align to TRBD1. Germline V gene lookup returns CDR1 SGHTA and CDR2 FQGNSA. Trimming at V came to 1 base and at J to 7 bases, leaving 11 bases not matched to a gene. The CDR3 loop spans 17 amino acids. CDR3 coding DNA: TGTGCCAGCAGCTTAGGGACAGGGGTAGGGTATCTTAACATTCAGTACTTC. Translation gives CASSLGTGVGYLNIQYF.

In this sample, this clonotype turned up many times. The chain links TRBV9 to TRBJ2-7; 12 nucleotides match TRBD1. This CDR3 has 15 residues. Unmatched junction bases numbered 4, after V lost 0 bases and J lost 6 bases. Germline CDR1 is SGDLS and CDR2 is YYNGEE. CDR3 residues: CASSVGGTGGSEQYF. CDR3 sequence (DNA): TGTGCCAGCAGCGTAGGAGGGACAGGGGGCTCCGAGCAGTACTTC.

The chain joins TRBV4-2 to TRBJ2-2; 7 nucleotides match TRBD1. V trimming: 4 bases; J trimming: 4 bases; junction bases outside the gene matches: 3. The CDR3 is 14 residues long. CDR1 is LGHNA, CDR2 YNFKEQ, per germline. The CDR3 sequence: CASSPGTVTGELFF. In DNA, the CDR3 is TGTGCCAGCAGCCCCGGGACAGTCACCGGGGAGCTGTTTTTT.

This clonotype was detected a few times. The CDR3: CASSLSGAGMVPQYF. CDR3 DNA sequence: TGTGCCAGCAGCTTATCTGGGGCAGGAATGGTCCCGCAGTACTTC. The gene calls are TRBV7-9 and TRBJ2-7, with D maybe TRBD1 (5 bases). The germline V and J ends were trimmed by 2 bases and 9 bases, with 20 bases remaining between them. Germline values: CDR1 SEHNR, CDR2 FQNEAQ (reference sequence). This CDR3 is built from 15 residues. Drawing the rest from reference TRBV7-9 and TRBJ2-7, the complete variable domain is DTGVSQNPRHKITKRGQNVTFRCDPISEHNRLYWYRQTLGQGPEFLTYFQNEAQLEKSRLLSDRFSAERPKGSFSTLEIQRTEQGDSAMYLCASSLSGAGMVPQYFGPGTRLTVT.

V is TRBV9 and J is TRBJ2-1; TRBD2 is a possible D gene (6 bases). The length of the CDR3 is 16 residues. The germline CDR1 and CDR2 sequences are SGDLS and YYNGEE. V was pared by 0 bases and J by 4 bases, with 14 bases between. The CDR3 protein is CASSVEGLARYNEQFF. CDR3 nucleotide sequence: TGTGCCAGCAGCGTAGAAGGTCTAGCGAGATACAATGAGCAGTTCTTC.

V is TRBV20-1 and J is TRBJ2-3; no clear D gene. In germline, CDR1 is DFQATT, CDR2 SNEGSKA (reference sequence). Trimming took off 2 bases at V and 3 bases at J, with 12 bases between the two ends. This CDR3 is 14 amino acids long. CDR3 region: CSARWVAGTDTQYF. The CDR3 region has the DNA TGCAGTGCTAGATGGGTAGCCGGGACAGATACGCAGTATTTT.

This sequence joins TRBV7-6 and TRBJ1-2; 7 bases map to TRBD1. The CDR3 extends over 15 amino acids. Losses at the gene ends were 5 bases for V and 6 bases for J; bases not matched to a gene: 12. Germline CDR1 SGHVS, CDR2 FNYEAQ. The CDR3 spells CASSTGSRGSDGYTF. CDR3 bases: TGTGCCAGCAGCACCGGGTCCAGGGGGTCCGATGGCTACACCTTC.

The sample holds one count of this clonotype. The gene calls are TRBV7-9 and TRBJ1-1, with 10 positions matching TRBD1. The germline CDR1 and CDR2 sequences are SEHNR and FQNEAQ (reference sequence). Trimming took 3 bases from V and 6 from J; bases not matched to a gene: 10. The CDR3 is 16 amino acids. The CDR3 region is CASSFPYPGQGAEAFF. The DNA of the CDR3 is TGTGCCAGCAGCTTCCCCTACCCTGGACAGGGGGCTGAAGCTTTCTTT.